The next 11 T cell receptor beta chains were all read from a single sample in a study of blood T cell repertoires in COVID-19. Some clones are missing from TCRdb's copy, which holds only in-frame ones; the method was immunoSEQ multiplex PCR. The data show about 310,000 clones, roughly 90% seen once. Sequenced sample: peripheral blood. The receptors shown here come from a woman aged 40-49 years with COVID-19, enrolled during active disease.

The chain carries TRBV5-1 and TRBJ2-7; 7 bases align to TRBD1. From germline, CDR1 is SGHRS and CDR2 YFSETQ. The CDR3 covers 15 residues. The V gene end was trimmed by 4 bases and the J gene end by 3 bases; junction bases not matched to a gene: 10. The chain's CDR3 is CASSLGPGQDYEQYF. CDR3 DNA: TGCGCCAGCAGCCTGGGCCCCGGACAGGACTACGAGCAGTACTTC.

CDR3 protein: CALQGNEQFF. Written as DNA, the CDR3 is TGTGCCCTACAGGGTAATGAGCAGTTCTTC. The V call is TRBV30, the J call TRBJ2-1; a weak D match, TRBD1 (6 bases). Germline CDR1 and CDR2: GTSNPN and SVGIG (reference sequence). The CDR3 has 10 residues. Trimming cost V 8 bases and J 7 bases, with 9 bases left between them.

The genes are TRBV7-9 and TRBJ1-5, with D possibly being TRBD1 (6 bases). CDR1 is SEHNR, CDR2 FQNEAQ, per germline (reference sequence). V lost 1 base, J lost 4 bases, and 8 bases lay in between. This CDR3 has 14 residues. The CDR3, as DNA: TGTGCCAGCAGCTTAGAGACAGGAAATCAGCCCCAGCATTTT. It yields the protein CASSLETGNQPQHF. Variable domain in full (rest from reference TRBV7-9 and TRBJ1-5): DTGVSQNPRHKITKRGQNVTFRCDPISEHNRLYWYRQTLGQGPEFLTYFQNEAQLEKSRLLSDRFSAERPKGSFSTLEIQRTEQGDSAMYLCASSLETGNQPQHFGDGTRLSIL.

V is TRBV24-1 and J is TRBJ2-2, with TRBD1 identical over 8 bases. This CDR3 has 16 amino acids. Germline CDR1 and CDR2: KGHDR and SFDVKD. Germline trimming cut 5 bases from V and 2 bases from J; bases unmatched to any gene: 6. Here the CDR3 reads CATSGGTGLNTGELFF. CDR3 DNA: TGTGCCACCAGTGGTGGGACAGGATTAAACACCGGGGAGCTGTTTTTT.

This chain joins TRBV30 and TRBJ1-5; 9 nucleotides match TRBD1. CDR1 and CDR2 from the germline V gene are GTSNPN and SVGIG (reference sequence). The CDR3 contains 16 residues. J gave up 4 bases and V 0 bases, and 7 bases lay outside the gene matches. The CDR3 DNA is TGTGCCTGGAGTGTTTATTCTGGACAGGGGAATCAGCCCCAGCATTTT. Translation gives CAWSVYSGQGNQPQHF.

The rearrangement joins TRBV7-3 to TRBJ2-2, with 9 positions matching TRBD1. The CDR3 length is 15 residues. Germline CDR1 is SGHTA and CDR2 is FQGTGA. After removal of 4 bases from V and 5 bases from J, the junction contained 5 bases not matched to a gene. This CDR3 reads CASSSQTGGTGELFF. The DNA of the CDR3 is TGTGCCAGCAGCTCCCAGACAGGGGGGACCGGGGAGCTGTTTTTT.

This clone appeared a single time. The rearrangement uses TRBV24-1 and TRBJ2-1; D is ambiguous. This CDR3 region has 16 residues. Germline lookup yields CDR1 KGHDR and CDR2 SFDVKD. The V end was cut by 2 bases, the J end by 0 bases, with 10 bases between. The CDR3 DNA is TGTGCCACCAGTGATTCCTACTCGCGCTCCTACAATGAGCAGTTCTTC. Translating it yields CATSDSYSRSYNEQFF.

The chain links TRBV7-3 to TRBJ2-3, with 9 bases fitting TRBD2. Germline assignment: CDR1 SGHTA and CDR2 FQGTGA. Trimming removed 0 bases from V and 6 bases from J; junction bases left unmatched: 4. The CDR3 is 15 amino acids. CDR3 coding DNA: TGTGCCAGCAGCTTAACTAGCGGGGGCGCGGATACGCAGTATTTT. Protein: CASSLTSGGADTQYF.

V is TRBV2 and J is TRBJ1-2, with D possibly matching TRBD1 (6 bases). The germline V gene has CDR1 SNHLY and CDR2 FYNNEI. V lost 5 bases and J 1 base, leaving 11 bases between the germline ends. The CDR3 is made up of 14 amino acids. The CDR3 protein is CASSSGTHNYGYTF. CDR3 bases: TGTGCCAGCAGTTCGGGGACACATAACTATGGCTACACCTTC.

The genes are TRBV6-2 or TRBV6-3 and TRBJ2-1; 8 bases map to TRBD2. Germline CDR1 and CDR2: MNHEY and SVGEGT. Trimming removed 2 bases from V and 4 bases from J; junction bases left unmatched: 13. The CDR3 runs to 18 residues. This CDR3 is CASSYELGAGVLYNEQFF. The CDR3 bases are TGTGCCAGCAGTTACGAGTTGGGAGCGGGGGTCCTATACAATGAGCAGTTCTTC.

This chain uses TRBV7-2 with TRBJ1-6; 8 positions agree with TRBD1. Germline V gene data show CDR1 as SGHTA and CDR2 as FQGNSA. V lost 4 bases, J lost 9 bases, and 17 bases stayed unmatched. The CDR3 runs to 18 residues. The CDR3 here is CASSSSARSGTGGSPLHF. DNA for the CDR3: TGTGCCAGCAGCTCATCGGCAAGATCCGGGACAGGAGGTTCACCCCTCCACTTT.